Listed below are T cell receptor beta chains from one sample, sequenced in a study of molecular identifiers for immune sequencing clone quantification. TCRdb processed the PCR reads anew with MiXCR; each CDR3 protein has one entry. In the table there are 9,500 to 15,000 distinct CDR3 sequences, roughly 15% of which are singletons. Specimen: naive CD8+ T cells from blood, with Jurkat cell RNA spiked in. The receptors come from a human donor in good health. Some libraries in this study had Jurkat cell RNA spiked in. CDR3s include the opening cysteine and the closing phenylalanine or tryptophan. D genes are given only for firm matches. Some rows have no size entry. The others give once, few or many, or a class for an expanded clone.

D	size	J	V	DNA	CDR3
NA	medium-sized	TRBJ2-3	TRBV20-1	TGCAGTGGGCAGAAGACAGATACGCAGTATTTT	CSGQKTDTQYF
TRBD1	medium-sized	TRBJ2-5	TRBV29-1	TGCAGCTACAGCGGACAGGGAGGCCCAGAGACCCAGTACTTC	CSYSGQGGPETQYF
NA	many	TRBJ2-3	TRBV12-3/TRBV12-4	TGTGCCAGCAGTTTGGTTACAGGGCTGGGAGATACGCAGTATTTT	CASSLVTGLGDTQYF
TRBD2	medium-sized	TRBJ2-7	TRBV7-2	TGTGCCAGCAGCCCACCAAGCATAGCGGGAATAAGCGCCTACGAGCAGTACTTC	CASSPPSIAGISAYEQYF
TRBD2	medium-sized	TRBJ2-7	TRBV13	TGTGCCAGCAGCTTAGTTCCCGGAGGACTAGCAAGCTACGAGCAGTACTTC	CASSLVPGGLASYEQYF
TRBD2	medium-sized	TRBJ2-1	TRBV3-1	TGTGCCAGCAGCCAAGTAAAACTAGCGGGAGAGTCGCAGTTCTTC	CASSQVKLAGESQFF
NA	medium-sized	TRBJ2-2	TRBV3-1	TGTGCCAGCAGCCACCCCGGATCGGGTGGCGGGGAGCTGTTTTTT	CASSHPGSGGGELFF
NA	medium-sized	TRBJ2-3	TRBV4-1	TGCGCCAGCAGCTCGGGACTTTTTCCCCGTGATACGCAGTATTTT	CASSSGLFPRDTQYF
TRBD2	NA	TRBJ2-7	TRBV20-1	TGCAGTGCTAGAGATCTGGCTAGCGGTGGTTACGAGCGGTACTTC	CSARDLASGGYERYF
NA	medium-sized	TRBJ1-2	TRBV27	TGTGCCAGCAGTTTATCGGGGAGAAGGGCCTATGGCTACACCTTC	CASSLSGRRAYGYTF
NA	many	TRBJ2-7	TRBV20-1	TGCAGTGCTACCCAAGCGAACCGGGGCTACGAGCAGTACTTC	CSATQANRGYEQYF
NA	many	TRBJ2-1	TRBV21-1	TGTGCCAGCAGCAAAAAGGGGCTCGCGGCCTATACCTACAATGAGCAGTTCTTC	CASSKKGLAAYTYNEQFF
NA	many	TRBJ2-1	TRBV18	TGTGCCAGCTCACCACCAATGGAGTTGCGGGTATACAATGAGCAGTTCTTC	CASSPPMELRVYNEQFF
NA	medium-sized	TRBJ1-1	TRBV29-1	TGCAGCGTAGACCGGACAGCCCTGAACACTGAAGCTTTCTTT	CSVDRTALNTEAFF
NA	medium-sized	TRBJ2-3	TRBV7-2	TGTGCCAGCAGCTCCCGACAAGGACTAAACTCAGATACGCAGTATTTT	CASSSRQGLNSDTQYF
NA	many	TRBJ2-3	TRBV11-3	TGTGCCAGCAGCATACAGTTTTCTGGCACAGATACGCAGTATTTT	CASSIQFSGTDTQYF
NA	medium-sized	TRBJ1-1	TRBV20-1	TGCAGTGCTAGAGATTTAGGGGCGGACACTGAAGCTTTCTTT	CSARDLGADTEAFF
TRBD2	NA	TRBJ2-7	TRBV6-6	TGTGCCAGCAGTTACTCACCCCCACTAGCGGGAGAGGGGGACGAGCAGTACTTC	CASSYSPPLAGEGDEQYF
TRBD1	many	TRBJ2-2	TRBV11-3	TGTGCCAGCAGCCCCGACAGGGGCGGGACCGGGGAGCTGTTTTTT	CASSPDRGGTGELFF
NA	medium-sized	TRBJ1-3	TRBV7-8	TGTGCCAGCAGCCCTAGCGGCCAGTACCTAGGAAACACCATATATTTT	CASSPSGQYLGNTIYF
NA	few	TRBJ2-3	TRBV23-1	TGCGCCAGCAGTCCCGGGATCCCCCAGGTAGATACGCAGTATTTT	CASSPGIPQVDTQYF
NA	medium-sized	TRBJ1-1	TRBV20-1	TGCAGTGCTAGAGATTCGGGGGGTTGGACTGAAGCTTTCTTT	CSARDSGGWTEAFF
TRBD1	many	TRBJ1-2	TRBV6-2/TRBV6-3	TGTGCCAGCAGTTACTCCCGGACAGGGGGCGGCTACACCTTC	CASSYSRTGGGYTF
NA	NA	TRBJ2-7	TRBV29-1	TGCAGCGTCCAGGGGCTAGCGGACTCCTACGAGCGGTACTTC	CSVQGLADSYERYF
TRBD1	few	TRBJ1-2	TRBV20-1	TGCAGTGCTGGTAGACAGGGATCTTATGGCTACACCTTC	CSAGRQGSYGYTF
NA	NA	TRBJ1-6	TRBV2	TGTGCCAGCATGGAGGGGGAGGCACCCCTCCACTTT	CASMEGEAPLHF
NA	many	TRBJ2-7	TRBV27	TGTGCCAGCAGTGCCACCCCGTCCTACGAGCAGTACTTC	CASSATPSYEQYF
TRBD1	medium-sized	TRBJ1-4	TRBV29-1	TGCAGCGCCGGAGCGGACAGGGTGAATGAAAAACTGTTTTTT	CSAGADRVNEKLFF
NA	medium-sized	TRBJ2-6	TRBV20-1	TGCAGTGCTAGCCCCCCCGTGGCTGTCTCTGGGGCCAACGTCCTGACTTTC	CSASPPVAVSGANVLTF
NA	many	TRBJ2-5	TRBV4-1	TGCGCCAGCAGCCAAGGTTTGAGGGAGACCCAGTACTTC	CASSQGLRETQYF
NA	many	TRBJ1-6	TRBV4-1	TGCGCCAGCAGCGACAGTGACAATTCACCCCTCCACTTT	CASSDSDNSPLHF
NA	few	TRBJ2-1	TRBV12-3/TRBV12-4	TGTGCCAGCAGTTCCGGGCTCCCGGGGTACAATGAGCAGTTCTTC	CASSSGLPGYNEQFF
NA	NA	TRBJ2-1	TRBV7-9	TGTGCCAGCAACTTAGGTCGGGACACATCCAATGAGCAGTTCTTC	CASNLGRDTSNEQFF
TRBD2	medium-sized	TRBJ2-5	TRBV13	TGTGCCAGCAGCTTAGGTGCGGTCGATGAAGGGACTAGCGGGAGTATGGAGACCCAGTACTTC	CASSLGAVDEGTSGSMETQYF
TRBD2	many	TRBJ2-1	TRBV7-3	TGTGCCAGCAGCTTAAACGCGGGGGACTACAATGAGCAGTTCTTC	CASSLNAGDYNEQFF
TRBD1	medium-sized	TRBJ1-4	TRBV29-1	TGCAGCGTCGGTACAGGGGATAAGGAAAAACTGTTTTTT	CSVGTGDKEKLFF
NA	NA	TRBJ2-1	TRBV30	TGTGCCTGGAGTTCGAGCGATGAGCAGTTCTTC	CAWSSSDEQFF
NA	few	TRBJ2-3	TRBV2	TGTGCCAGTAGTGAAGGGGAGATGTCATTCCGGGGTACGCAGTATTTT	CASSEGEMSFRGTQYF
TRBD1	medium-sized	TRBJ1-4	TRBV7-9	TGTGCCAGCAGCCCCGGGACAGGGAATGAAAAACTGTTTTTT	CASSPGTGNEKLFF
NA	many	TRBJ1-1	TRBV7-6	TGTGCCAGCAGCTCCAGTTGGGACAACACTGAAGCTTTCTTT	CASSSSWDNTEAFF
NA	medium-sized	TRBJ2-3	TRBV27	TGTGCCAGCAGTTTCTCCTGGCACAGCCGCCTCGATACGCAGTATTTT	CASSFSWHSRLDTQYF
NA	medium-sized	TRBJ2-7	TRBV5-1	TGCGCCAGCAGCTTGTACAGGCCGTACGAGCAGTACTTC	CASSLYRPYEQYF
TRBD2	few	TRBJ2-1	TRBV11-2	TGTGCCAGCAGCAGACTAGCGGGAGGGCCCTACAATGAGCAGTTCTTC	CASSRLAGGPYNEQFF
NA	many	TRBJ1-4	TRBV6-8	TGTGCCAGCAGTTACTCGACAGCAACTAATGAAAAACTGTTTTTT	CASSYSTATNEKLFF
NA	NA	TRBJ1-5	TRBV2	TGTGCCAGCAGTGAAGGCGTCCCGAGGTATAGCAATCAGCCCCAGCATTTT	CASSEGVPRYSNQPQHF